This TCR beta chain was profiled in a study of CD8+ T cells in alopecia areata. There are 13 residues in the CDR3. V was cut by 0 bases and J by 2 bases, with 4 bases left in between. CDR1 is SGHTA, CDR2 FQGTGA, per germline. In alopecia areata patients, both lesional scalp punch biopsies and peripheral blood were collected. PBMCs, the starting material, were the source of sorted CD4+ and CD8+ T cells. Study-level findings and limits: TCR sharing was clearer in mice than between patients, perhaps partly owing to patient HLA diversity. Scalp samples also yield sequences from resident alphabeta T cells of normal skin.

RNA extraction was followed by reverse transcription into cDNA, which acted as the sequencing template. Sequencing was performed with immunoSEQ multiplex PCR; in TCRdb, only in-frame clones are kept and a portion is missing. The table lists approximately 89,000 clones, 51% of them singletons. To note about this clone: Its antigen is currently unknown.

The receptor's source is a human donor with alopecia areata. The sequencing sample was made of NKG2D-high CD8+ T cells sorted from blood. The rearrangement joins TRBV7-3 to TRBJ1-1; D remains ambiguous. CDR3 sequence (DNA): TGTGCCAGCAGCTTAACCGGTAACACTGAAGCTTTCTTT. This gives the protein CASSLTGNTEAFF.